Listed below are T cell receptor beta chains from one sample, sequenced in a study of cytomegalovirus exposure and HLA in healthy donors. Clones were read by immunoSEQ multiplex PCR, and TCRdb kept only the in-frame ones, dropping some. The data contain 100,000 to 150,000 clones, 75% to 90% of them singletons. Sequencing was done on a sample of PBMCs. These TCRs come from a man between 40 and 49 years old in good health and CMV-seronegative. Both conserved end residues are part of each CDR3. The D gene is left open where the match is weak. Expanded clones are given a class, and other clones once, few, many or no size at all.

>TRBJ2-6|few|-|TRBV7-8|15
TGTGCCAGCAGAGATGTGGGAGCTGGGGCCAACGTCCTGACTTTC
CASRDVGAGANVLTF
>TRBJ2-3|-|TRBD1|TRBV5-1|15
TGCGCCAGCAGCTTACTCGGACAGGGAATAGATACGCAGTATTTT
CASSLLGQGIDTQYF
>TRBJ1-1|-|-|TRBV2|14
TGTGCCAGCAGTGACGGGGCAGGGGCCACTGAAGCTTTCTTT
CASSDGAGATEAFF
>TRBJ1-1|-|-|TRBV7-9|13
TGTGCCAGCAGAACAGGACAGAACACTGAAGCTTTCTTT
CASRTGQNTEAFF
>TRBJ2-3|-|-|TRBV7-2|17
TGTGCCAGCAGCCTCCTCTCCCGACAGTGGGATACAGATACGCAGTATTTT
CASSLLSRQWDTDTQYF
>TRBJ2-3|-|-|TRBV11-3|15
TGTGCCAGCAGCTTCGACGGGTCGAGCACAGATACGCAGTATTTT
CASSFDGSSTDTQYF
>TRBJ2-7|-|TRBD1|TRBV6-5|16
TGTGCCAGCAGTTACTCCCCGGGACAGGGGCCCGGCGAGCAGTACTTC
CASSYSPGQGPGEQYF
>TRBJ1-2|-|-|TRBV29-1|13
TGCAGCGTTGGTCGGGGATCTGGCTATGGCTACACCTTC
CSVGRGSGYGYTF
>TRBJ1-2|few|-|TRBV4-1|14
TGCGCCAGCAGCCACCCGGGGGAGCTCTATGGCTACACCTTC
CASSHPGELYGYTF
>TRBJ1-4|-|TRBD1|TRBV14|13
TGTGCCAGCAGTTCGACAGGGGGCGCGGAACTGTTTTTT
CASSSTGGAELFF
>TRBJ1-5|-|TRBD1|TRBV7-2|14
TGTGCCAGCAGCTTAGACAGGGGTGCTCAGCCCCAGCATTTT
CASSLDRGAQPQHF
>TRBJ2-7|-|TRBD2|TRBV7-3|14
TGTGCCAGCAGCTCGAGCGGGAGCTCCTACGAGCAGTACTTC
CASSSSGSSYEQYF
>TRBJ1-2|-|-|TRBV5-4|13
TGTGCCAGCAGCTCCTCCGGGTCATATGGCTACACCTTC
CASSSSGSYGYTF
>TRBJ1-2|-|TRBD1|TRBV5-1|15
TGCGCCAGCAGCCCACGGACAGGGACTAACTATGGCTACACCTTC
CASSPRTGTNYGYTF
>TRBJ2-3|-|-|TRBV7-6|18
TGTGCCAGCAGCCCATTAGTGGGGGGGCCATTTTACTCAGATACGCAGTATTTT
CASSPLVGGPFYSDTQYF
>TRBJ2-5|-|TRBD2|TRBV5-4|18
TGTGCCAGCAGCTTACCGCCTAGCGGGGGGCCTGGGCAAGAGACCCAGTACTTC
CASSLPPSGGPGQETQYF